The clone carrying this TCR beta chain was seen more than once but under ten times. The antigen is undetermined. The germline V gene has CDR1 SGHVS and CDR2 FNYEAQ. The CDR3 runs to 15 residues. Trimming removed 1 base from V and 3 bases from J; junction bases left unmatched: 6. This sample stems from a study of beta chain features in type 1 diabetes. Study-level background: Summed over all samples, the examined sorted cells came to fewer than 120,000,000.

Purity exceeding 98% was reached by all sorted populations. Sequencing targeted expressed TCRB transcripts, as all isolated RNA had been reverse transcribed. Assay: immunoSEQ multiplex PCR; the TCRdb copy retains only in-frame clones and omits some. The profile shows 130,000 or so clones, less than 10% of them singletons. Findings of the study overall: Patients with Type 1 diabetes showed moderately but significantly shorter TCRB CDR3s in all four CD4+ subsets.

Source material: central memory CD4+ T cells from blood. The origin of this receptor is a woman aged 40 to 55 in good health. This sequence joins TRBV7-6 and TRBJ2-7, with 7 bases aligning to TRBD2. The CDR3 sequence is CASSLGSSGDYEQYF. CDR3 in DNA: TGTGCCAGCAGCTTAGGGTCCAGCGGGGACTACGAGCAGTACTTC.